Following are 12 T cell receptor beta chains from one sample sequenced in a study of patients and donors after allogeneic stem cell transplantation. In TCRdb, the RT-PCR reads were re-called with MiXCR into one record per CDR3 protein. Here the sample spans roughly 880,000 distinct CDR3 sequences, over 15% being singletons. Sequenced material: blood, either unsorted or a sorted T cell fraction (not recorded which). The receptors were sampled from a human donor who was either an allogeneic HSCT recipient or a stem cell or donor lymphocyte infusion donor (not recorded which). It is not recorded whose cells these are; they may come from a transplant donor.

This clonotype was detected ten times or more. The chain is built from TRBV12-3 or TRBV12-4 and TRBJ2-1; the D is unclear. With 6 bases removed from V and 5 bases from J, the gap between germline ends came to 5 bases. This CDR3 region has 11 residues. The CDR3 DNA reads TGTGCCAGCAGCTTCAACAATGAGCAGTTCTTC. It translates to CASSFNNEQFF.

The chain carries TRBV20-1 and TRBJ2-1, with D perhaps matching TRBD1 or TRBD2 (5 bases each). Germline V gene data show CDR1 as DFQATT and CDR2 as SNEGSKA (reference sequence). CDR3 length: 14 residues. V was clipped by 6 bases and J by 4 bases, with 16 bases between them. The CDR3 nucleotides read TGCAGTGCCGCCTGGGGGACCACTTACAATGAGCAGTTCTTC. This encodes CSAAWGTTYNEQFF.

The rearrangement uses TRBV6-2 or TRBV6-3 and TRBJ2-6; no definite D call. The CDR3 runs to 16 residues. The V gene's germline CDR1 is MNHEY and CDR2 SVGEGT. Trimming removed 6 bases from V and 0 bases from J, with 12 bases in between. CDR3 region: CASSRGYSSGANVLTF. CDR3 coding DNA: TGTGCCAGCAGCAGAGGATATAGCTCTGGGGCCAACGTCCTGACTTTC.

This clonotype appeared a few times. The chain combines TRBV6-5 with TRBJ1-1; D is perhaps TRBD1 (6 bases). There are 14 residues in the CDR3. Germline V lookup: CDR1 MNHEY, CDR2 SVGAGI. Trimming took off 4 bases at V and 5 bases at J, with 14 bases between the two ends. CDR3 residues: CASSSVTGRTEAFF. DNA of the CDR3: TGTGCCAGCAGTTCCGTAACAGGGAGGACTGAAGCTTTCTTT.

This clonotype was observed a few times. The CDR3 DNA reads TGTGCCAGCAGCCCCGGGGACCAAGACTACGAGCAGTACTTC. Amino acid sequence: CASSPGDQDYEQYF. The chain joins TRBV9 to TRBJ2-7; D might be TRBD1 or TRBD2, each matching 5 bases. CDR3 length: 14 residues. Trimming shortened V by 4 bases and J by 3 bases, and 14 bases separated the two germline ends. Germline lookup yields CDR1 SGDLS and CDR2 YYNGEE.

This clonotype was counted a few times. CDR3: CASSPRDNGETQYF. In DNA, the CDR3 is TGTGCCAGCAGCCCCCGGGACAATGGGGAGACCCAGTACTTC. The J gene is TRBJ2-5, the V gene TRBV14; D perhaps matches TRBD1 (6 bases). Germline V lookup: CDR1 SGHDN, CDR2 FVKESK. The length of the CDR3 is 14 residues. Trimming took off 4 bases at V and 5 bases at J, with 14 bases between the two ends.

The gene calls are TRBV9 and TRBJ2-3; 8 bases line up with TRBD2. The CDR3 runs to 16 residues. The junction had 9 bases not matched to a gene; V was cut back by 4 bases and J by 2 bases. CDR1 is SGDLS, CDR2 YYNGEE, per germline. The CDR3 nucleotides read TGTGCCAGCAGCCCGGACGGACTAGCCTCCACAGATACGCAGTATTTT. Its protein is CASSPDGLASTDTQYF.

CDR3 region: CSVEGLRGADLQETQYF. CDR3 nucleotide sequence: TGCAGCGTTGAGGGGCTAAGGGGGGCAGACCTCCAAGAGACCCAGTACTTC. This sequence joins TRBV29-1 and TRBJ2-5; D possibly uses TRBD1 or TRBD2 (6 bases each). The CDR3 contains 17 residues. V lost 3 bases, J lost 1 base, and 21 bases lay in between. Germline V gene lookup returns CDR1 SQVTM and CDR2 ANQGSEA.

J is TRBJ2-4 and V is TRBV5-4; TRBD1 is a possible D gene (6 bases). The CDR3 length is 19 residues. V shed 2 bases and J shed 2 bases, with 23 bases lying between them. CDR1 and CDR2 (germline): SGHNT, YYREEE (reference sequence). This CDR3 reads CASSFGGGGGLFSKNIQYF. The DNA for the CDR3 is TGTGCCAGCAGCTTCGGAGGTGGGGGCGGTTTATTCTCCAAAAACATTCAGTACTTC.

This chain joins TRBV20-1 and TRBJ1-1; 7 bases fit TRBD1. The CDR3 runs to 13 residues. The junction had 5 bases not matched to a gene; V was cut back by 0 bases and J by 7 bases. CDR1 and CDR2 from the germline V gene are DFQATT and SNEGSKA (reference sequence). The CDR3 coding sequence is TGCAGTGCTAGAGATAACAGGGGAAATGAAGCTTTCTTT. It translates to CSARDNRGNEAFF.

The chain joins TRBV24-1 to TRBJ2-7, with D perhaps matching TRBD2 (6 bases). V was trimmed by 0 bases and J by 4 bases, leaving 12 bases between them. CDR3 length: 15 residues. CDR1 and CDR2 (germline): KGHDR, SFDVKD. The CDR3 here is CATSDLVLGRYEQYF. DNA of the CDR3: TGTGCCACCAGTGATTTGGTCCTAGGGAGGTACGAGCAGTACTTC.

The chain recombines TRBV10-3 with TRBJ2-2; D gene unclear. CDR3 length equals 14 residues. Germline values: CDR1 ENHRY, CDR2 SYGVKD. V shed 6 bases and J shed 3 bases, with 11 bases lying between them. The CDR3 region is CAISVGPHTGELFF. The CDR3 DNA follows: TGTGCCATCAGCGTGGGCCCTCACACCGGGGAGCTGTTTTTT.